Here is one T cell receptor (beta chain) with its context. This clone has only one observation. What this receptor recognizes is not known. The record has no base qualities; no much larger clone is one base away. The receptor library was made with the immunoSEQ multiplex PCR assay. For most patients, genomic DNA was isolated using the Qiagen DNeasy Blood and Tissue Kit and was shipped frozen to Adaptive Biotechnologies for TCR sequencing. High-throughput TCR-beta CDR3 sequencing of genomic DNA from most patients was performed by Adaptive Biotechnologies. As for how the authors treated the data: Adaptive's ImmunoSEQ software was the source of the TCR sequencing data for 18 patients, while a few other patients were processed with MiXCR and VDJtools. CD4 versus CD8 sorting errors were corrected by removing sequences found in both subsets at a frequency ratio below 5:1. Because the origin of CDR3 nucleotide sequences shared between donor and recipient could not be assigned, those sequences were removed. At least 2-fold expansion over unstimulated cells and a minimum CFSE-low frequency of 0.002% (template counts) or 0.001% (read counts) were required for clones to be classified as alloreactive. Clones were considered mappable if detected in sequenced pre-transplant spleen, lymph node, or MLR CFSE-low populations of the donor or recipient. The cumulative frequency of alloreactive clones was calculated as a percentage of all sequences, weighted by copy number. The table comes from immuneACCESS by way of TCRdb, which keeps in-frame sequences with V and J called. Part of the clones is missing from these tables; in studies checked, under half for an unresolved V gene and the rest for unknown reasons. V and J calls and clone size follow that table, whereas D and trimming were derived from the DNA. Present in this sample are roughly 51,000 clones, about 89% of which were seen just once. Approximately 0.6% of the sample rests with the top ten.

The label giving this sample's time point can be read as: cells obtained before transplantation from donor or recipient. CD3+CD4+ and CD3+CD8+ populations were FACS-sorted from unstimulated pre-transplant donor and recipient cells taken from spleen or lymph nodes. The data were taken from a study of graft-versus-host responses after intestinal transplantation (dated by TCRdb to about 2021). About the investigation overall: Multivisceral, liver-intestinal, or isolated intestinal transplants were received by the recipients. After intestinal transplantation, graft-versus-host and host-versus-graft alloreactive T cell clones in the graft, circulation and bone marrow were tracked using bulk TCR-beta CDR3 sequencing. Rather than being sequenced by the commercial service, samples from a few later patients were sequenced in-house on an Illumina MiSeq and processed with MiXCR. To identify alloreactive clones, pre-transplant mixed lymphocyte reaction products were sequenced and then compared with unstimulated pre-transplant donor and recipient T cells. A cohort of some 24 intestinal transplant recipients, including one retransplant, was enrolled, and a few patients lacking pretransplant specimens were excluded. All recipients received anti-thymocyte globulin induction followed by maintenance tacrolimus and steroids for approximately 3 years. Donor T cell macrochimerism was defined as a peak of at least 4% donor T cells among recipient peripheral blood mononuclear cells. The paper as a whole reports these results and caveats: GvH clones turned up in recipient bone marrow, with some appearing earlier in ileal mucosa or blood, a pattern consistent with an intestinal mucosal origin. High GvH to HvG T cell clonal ratios were observed in the allografts of patients with donor T cell macrochimerism. The relatively low number and heterogeneity of intestinal transplant patients limited the conclusions. Early after transplant, peak levels of circulating GvH clones were associated with declines in HvG clones.

Here the sequenced sample was unstimulated CD4+ T cells sorted from spleen or lymph node cells, taken before transplant. The clonotype comes from a human donor who was the organ donor for an intestinal transplant.

CDR3 sequence: CASSEALGSGNTIYF. The DNA sequence is given as TGTGCCAGCAGTGAAGCGTTGGGCAGCGGAAACACCATATATTTT. The chain is made from TRBV6-1 and TRBJ1-3; a confident D gene designation cannot be given. Via the germline V gene, CDR1 is MNHNS and CDR2 SASEGT. V is reduced by 0 bases and J by 4 bases, leaving a spacing of 10 bases between them. The CDR3 contains 15 residues, cysteine and phenylalanine counted. Of the read, only the CDR3 DNA is kept; its 45 bases are in frame from base 1.